Presented here are 14 T cell receptor beta chains from one specimen sequenced in a study of T cells in Graves' hyperthyroidism and ophthalmopathy. RNA transcripts served as the template for amplifying TCR beta CDR3 regions. The HTBI primer set drove a first-round RT-PCR of the TCR CDR3. TCRdb passed the multiplex PCR reads through MiXCR, listing each CDR3 protein once. The table lists about 680,000 distinct CDR3 sequences, roughly a third of them singletons. Sequencing was done on a sample of blood. The receptors stem from a woman in her thirties or forties with Graves' hyperthyroidism.

This clonotype was observed a few times. V gene TRBV6-6 combines with J gene TRBJ1-1, with D possibly being TRBD1 (6 bases). Germline values: CDR1 MNHNY, CDR2 SVGAGI (reference sequence). The CDR3 sequence is 14 residues long. V lost 6 bases to trimming and J lost 1 base, with 12 bases between them. CDR3 nucleotides: TGTGCCAGCAGGACCCGGACAGCGAACACTGAAGCTTTCTTT. Translated, it gives CASRTRTANTEAFF.

On this clonotype itself: A read error may explain this, as a much larger clone is one base away. The gene calls are TRBV10-3 and TRBJ1-4; 8 bases align to TRBD1. CDR1 and CDR2 from the germline V gene are ENHRY and SYGVKD. The CDR3 contains 14 residues. The CDR3 region is CVSTYGTGHEKLFF. In nucleotides, the CDR3 is TGTGTCAGCACCTACGGGACAGGTCATGAAAAACTGTTTTTT.

This clonotype was counted ten times or more. The CDR3, as DNA: TGCGCCAGCAGGGGAGGCGGGACAGGGGAAGAAATCTACACCTTC. This translates into CASRGGGTGEEIYTF. This chain uses TRBV10-2 with TRBJ1-2; 10 nucleotides agree with TRBD1. J lost 10 bases, V lost 6 bases, and 14 bases had no gene match. The CDR3 contains 15 residues. Germline V gene data show CDR1 as WSHSY and CDR2 as SAAADI.

This clonotype was counted at least ten times. This chain uses TRBV25-1 with TRBJ1-5; tentative D call: TRBD1 (6 bases). V was shortened by 2 bases and J by 3 bases, with 11 bases between the two germline ends. Germline loops: CDR1 MGHDK, CDR2 SYGVNS. The CDR3 contains 15 residues. The DNA of the CDR3 is TGTGCCAGCAGTGAAGGGGGGGCCTACAATCAGCCCCAGCATTTT. It translates to CASSEGGAYNQPQHF.

The gene calls are TRBV29-1 and TRBJ1-2, with D possibly TRBD1 on 5 matching bases. This CDR3 region has 12 residues. Trimming left V 7 bases short and J 3 bases short, with 12 bases between. Germline CDR1 reads SQVTM; CDR2 reads ANQGSEA. The CDR3 nucleotides are TGCAGCGGGGGGGAGACCGACTATGGCTACACCTTC. It translates to CSGGETDYGYTF.

For the CDR3, the DNA is TGTGCCAGTAGTAGCGGGACAGGACGGCAAGAGACCCAGTACTTC. This encodes CASSSGTGRQETQYF. This rearrangement joins TRBV19 to TRBJ2-5; 8 bases map to TRBD1. V lost 4 bases to trimming and J lost 2 bases; unmatched junction nucleotides: 6. CDR1 is LNHDA and CDR2 is SQIVND in the germline V gene (reference sequence). The CDR3 totals 15 residues. The full variable domain, in which reference TRBV19 and TRBJ2-5 provide the parts outside the CDR3, is DGGITQSPKYLFRKEGQNVTLSCEQNLNHDAMYWYRQDPGQGLRLIYYSQIVNDFQKGDIAEGYSVSREKKESFPLTVTSAQKNPTAFYLCASSSGTGRQETQYFGPGTRLLVL.

This clonotype was recorded many times. The chain is built from TRBV29-1 and TRBJ1-1, with 7 positions matching TRBD1. The CDR3 covers 14 residues. Germline CDR1 is SQVTM and CDR2 is ANQGSEA. Trimming cost V 5 bases and J 3 bases; bases outside gene matches: 9. CDR3 region: CSVRLRGRDTEAFF. CDR3 nucleotides: TGCAGCGTTAGGCTCAGGGGGAGGGACACTGAAGCTTTCTTT. The full variable domain, completed using reference TRBV29-1 and TRBJ1-1, is SAVISQKPSRDICQRGTSLTIQCQVDSQVTMMFWYRQQPGQSLTLIATANQGSEATYESGFVIDKFPISRPNLTFSTLTVSNMSPEDSSIYLCSVRLRGRDTEAFFGQGTRLTVV.

About this clonotype itself: A much larger clonotype is one base distant, so this may be a read error. This chain uses TRBV19 with TRBJ1-1; D is unclear. Germline V gene sequence: CDR1 LNHDA, CDR2 SQIVND (reference sequence). This CDR3 contains 15 residues. The CDR3 coding sequence is TGTGCCAGTAATATAGTGAGGATACGAGGGACTGAAGCTTTCTTT. Its translation: CASNIVRIRGTEAFF. Full variable domain (rest looked up from reference TRBV19 and TRBJ1-1): DGGITQSPKYLFRKEGQNVTLSCEQNLNHDAMYWYRQDPGQGLRLIYYSQIVNDFQKGDIAEGYSVSREKKESFPLTVTSAQKNPTAFYLCASNIVRIRGTEAFFGQGTRLTVV.

This clonotype is termed medium-sized (0.01 to 0.1%). The chain has TRBV10-3 and TRBJ1-1; no reliable D call. This CDR3 is 15 amino acids long. Germline V gene sequence: CDR1 ENHRY, CDR2 SYGVKD. V dropped 5 bases and J dropped 1 base, with 14 bases sitting between them. The CDR3 loop reads CAISWTPDSNTEAFF. The CDR3 DNA reads as TGTGCCATCAGTTGGACGCCCGATTCGAACACTGAAGCTTTCTTT.

This chain connects TRBV6-2 or TRBV6-3 to TRBJ1-1, with TRBD1 matching 8 bases. Looked up from germline, CDR1 is MNHEY and CDR2 is SVGEGT. The CDR3 is made up of 15 amino acids. Losses at the gene ends were 6 bases for V and 7 bases for J; bases not matched to a gene: 13. The DNA for the CDR3 is TGTGCCAGCAGCACGGATTCAGGGGGCTTGGGTGAAGCTTTCTTT. Encoded protein: CASSTDSGGLGEAFF.

This clonotype was found a few times. V and J are TRBV9 and TRBJ1-5, with unresolved D. The CDR3 extends over 12 amino acids. Germline-derived CDR1 and CDR2 are SGDLS and YYNGEE. Trimming left V 7 bases short and J 3 bases short, with 8 bases between. CDR3: CASGNTNQPQHF. As DNA, the CDR3 is TGTGCCAGCGGAAATACCAATCAGCCCCAGCATTTT.

This chain links TRBV3-1 with TRBJ2-7; 8 bases line up with TRBD2. This CDR3 has 14 amino acids. In germline, CDR1 is LGHDT, CDR2 YNNKEL (reference sequence). After removal of 3 bases from V and 3 bases from J, the junction contained 4 bases not matched to a gene. CDR3 protein: CASSHATSGYEQYF. Here the CDR3 DNA reads TGTGCCAGCAGCCACGCCACTAGCGGCTACGAGCAGTACTTC.

The chain combines TRBV24-1 with TRBJ1-3; 7 nucleotides match TRBD1. Per germline, CDR1 KGHDR and CDR2 SFDVKD. With 9 bases clipped from V and 1 base from J, the junction kept 11 bases outside the gene matches. The CDR3 extends over 16 amino acids. CDR3 sequence (DNA): TGTGCCACCCCTGAAGGGGGCGGTTTATCTGGAAACACCATATATTTT. This codes for CATPEGGGLSGNTIYF.

This clonotype showed up many times. V and J are TRBV15 and TRBJ2-5; 7 bases are shared with TRBD1. Germline CDR1 LNHNV, CDR2 YYDKDF (reference sequence). CDR3 size: 15 residues. V shed 0 bases and J 3 bases; nucleotides not matched to a gene: 4. The chain's CDR3 is CATSREGQLEETQYF. CDR3 DNA sequence: TGTGCCACCAGCAGAGAGGGACAGTTAGAAGAGACCCAGTACTTC.